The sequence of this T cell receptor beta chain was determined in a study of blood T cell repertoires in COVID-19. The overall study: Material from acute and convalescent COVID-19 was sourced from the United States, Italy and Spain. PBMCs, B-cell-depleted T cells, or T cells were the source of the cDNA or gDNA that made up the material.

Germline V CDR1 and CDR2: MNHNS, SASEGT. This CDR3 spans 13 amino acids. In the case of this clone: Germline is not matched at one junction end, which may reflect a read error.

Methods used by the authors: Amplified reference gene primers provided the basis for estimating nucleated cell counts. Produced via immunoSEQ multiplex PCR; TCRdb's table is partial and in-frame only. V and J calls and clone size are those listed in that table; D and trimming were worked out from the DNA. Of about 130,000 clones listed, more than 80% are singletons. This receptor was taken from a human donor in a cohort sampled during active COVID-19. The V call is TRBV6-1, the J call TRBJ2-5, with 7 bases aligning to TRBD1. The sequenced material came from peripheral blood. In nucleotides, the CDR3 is TGTGCCAGCAGTGAAATTTTGGGGAGACAGGGTGACTTC. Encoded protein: CASSEILGRQGDF.